This record covers a single TCR beta chain. Per germline, CDR1 SGHVS and CDR2 FQNEAQ. The CDR3 length is 15 residues. The V and J ends lost 6 bases and 2 bases, in that order; junction bases with no gene match: 6. The sample originates from a study of blood T cell repertoires in COVID-19. Study-level information: Sites across the United States, Italy and Spain contributed samples from acute and convalescent COVID-19. Sources were T cells, B-cell-depleted T cells, or PBMCs; the material itself was cDNA or gDNA.

Participants, 18 to 89 years old, spanned fewer than 25 US areas. As processed by the authors: Estimated nucleated cell counts came from reference gene primer amplification. This table comes from immunoSEQ multiplex PCR, and its TCRdb copy is limited to in-frame clones, with some not included. The DNA was the basis for D and trimming; V, J and clone size are from that table. This repertoire shows 150,000 to 200,000 clones, roughly 90% found once; its top ten account for more than 6.5%. The clonotype comes from a woman aged 50 to 65 who had recovered from COVID-19. This sequence joins TRBV7-8 and TRBJ2-3, with 9 bases that match TRBD2. The sequencing input was PBMCs or T cells enriched from blood (not recorded which). CDR3 in amino acids: CASRQRGATTDTQYF. The CDR3 coding sequence is TGTGCCAGCAGACAGCGGGGGGCCACCACAGATACGCAGTATTTT.